Listed below are T cell receptor beta chains from one sample, sequenced in a study of T-cell reconstitution after alpha-beta-depleted transplantation in children. MiXCR was run by TCRdb on the PCR reads, yielding one entry per CDR3 protein. Here the sample spans hundreds of thousands of distinct CDR3 sequences, around a sixth being singletons. The sample was PBMCs, mostly from graft donor cells, taken 360 days after TCRalphabeta/CD19-depleted stem cell transplant. These receptors came from a male patient between 2 and 10 years old who had a stem cell transplant for acute lymphoblastic leukemia, so the T cells may come from the graft donor. Both conserved end residues are part of each CDR3. The D gene is left open where the match is weak. Rows may omit the clone size; those that give it use once, few, many or a size class.

v_gene: TRBV12-3/TRBV12-4; abundance: many; j_gene: TRBJ2-7; d_gene: -; CDR3nt: TGTGCCAGCAGCCTAGCTGGGTACGAGCAGTACTTC; CDR3aa: CASSLAGYEQYF
v_gene: TRBV24-1; abundance: few; j_gene: TRBJ2-5; d_gene: TRBD1; CDR3nt: TGTGCCACCAGTGATCCGACAGGGGGCACAGAGACCCAGTACTTC; CDR3aa: CATSDPTGGTETQYF
v_gene: TRBV5-1; abundance: few; j_gene: TRBJ2-2; d_gene: TRBD2; CDR3nt: TGCGCCAGCAGCTCCGGACTAGCGGGGGGCCCGAGGACCGGGGAGCTGTTTTTT; CDR3aa: CASSSGLAGGPRTGELFF
v_gene: TRBV7-9; abundance: few; j_gene: TRBJ1-5; d_gene: TRBD1; CDR3nt: TGTGCCAGCAGCTTATGGACAGGGGGTAACCAGCCCCAGCATTTT; CDR3aa: CASSLWTGGNQPQHF
v_gene: TRBV12-3/TRBV12-4; abundance: -; j_gene: TRBJ2-5; d_gene: -; CDR3nt: TGTGCCAGCAAAGGAAGGAATCAAGAGACCCAGTACTTC; CDR3aa: CASKGRNQETQYF
v_gene: TRBV15; abundance: many; j_gene: TRBJ1-1; d_gene: -; CDR3nt: TGTGCCACCAGGGCTGGGGAGAACACTGAAGCTTTCTTT; CDR3aa: CATRAGENTEAFF
v_gene: TRBV12-3/TRBV12-4; abundance: -; j_gene: TRBJ2-4; d_gene: -; CDR3nt: TGTGCCAGCACAACCATTGGGAGCCAGGGGGCCAAAAACATTCAGTACTTC; CDR3aa: CASTTIGSQGAKNIQYF
v_gene: TRBV6-5; abundance: many; j_gene: TRBJ1-1; d_gene: -; CDR3nt: TGTGCCAGCAGTTATGGCACCGGCAAGATTGCTGAAGCTTTCTTT; CDR3aa: CASSYGTGKIAEAFF
v_gene: TRBV20-1; abundance: -; j_gene: TRBJ1-5; d_gene: -; CDR3nt: TGCAGTGCTGCCAAGGGGGGAAGGTATCAGCCCCAGCATTTT; CDR3aa: CSAAKGGRYQPQHF
v_gene: TRBV20-1; abundance: -; j_gene: TRBJ1-4; d_gene: -; CDR3nt: TGCAGTGCTTCCCGGGACCACTATGAAAAACTGTTTTTT; CDR3aa: CSASRDHYEKLFF
v_gene: TRBV4-2; abundance: -; j_gene: TRBJ2-6; d_gene: -; CDR3nt: TGTGCCAGCAGCCAGCCGGGACTTACTTTCTCTGGGGCCAACGTCCTGACTTTC; CDR3aa: CASSQPGLTFSGANVLTF
v_gene: TRBV5-1; abundance: -; j_gene: TRBJ2-5; d_gene: TRBD2; CDR3nt: TGCGCCAGCAGCTTATTTCCGGGACTAGAAGAAGAGACCCAGTACTTC; CDR3aa: CASSLFPGLEEETQYF
v_gene: TRBV11-2; abundance: -; j_gene: TRBJ2-7; d_gene: TRBD1; CDR3nt: TGTGCCAGCAGCTTCGGACAGGGTAGGGAGCAGTACTTC; CDR3aa: CASSFGQGREQYF
v_gene: TRBV4-1; abundance: few; j_gene: TRBJ2-2; d_gene: -; CDR3nt: TGCGCCAGCAGCCAAGGTTCACGGAACACCGGGGAGCTGTTTTTT; CDR3aa: CASSQGSRNTGELFF
v_gene: TRBV5-4; abundance: -; j_gene: TRBJ2-1; d_gene: -; CDR3nt: TGTGCCAGCAGCCCCGCCCGAGACCCCCTCAGTGAGCAGTTCTTC; CDR3aa: CASSPARDPLSEQFF
v_gene: TRBV11-3; abundance: many; j_gene: TRBJ2-4; d_gene: -; CDR3nt: TGTGCCAGCAGCTTAGTGGGGACGGGGACCTGGGACAAAAACATTCAGTACTTC; CDR3aa: CASSLVGTGTWDKNIQYF
v_gene: TRBV20-1; abundance: -; j_gene: TRBJ1-1; d_gene: TRBD1; CDR3nt: TGCAGTGCCCGACAGGGTGAGACTGAAGCTTTCTTT; CDR3aa: CSARQGETEAFF
v_gene: TRBV7-6; abundance: many; j_gene: TRBJ1-4; d_gene: -; CDR3nt: TGTGCCAGCAGCTTAGGACCGACTAATGAAAAACTGTTTTTT; CDR3aa: CASSLGPTNEKLFF
v_gene: TRBV5-1; abundance: -; j_gene: TRBJ2-7; d_gene: TRBD2; CDR3nt: TGCGCCAGCAGCCCGGGACTAGCGGGGGGACTTTCCTACGAGCAGTACTTC; CDR3aa: CASSPGLAGGLSYEQYF
v_gene: TRBV5-1; abundance: few; j_gene: TRBJ2-1; d_gene: TRBD2; CDR3nt: TGCGCCAGCAGCTTGGCGGGACTAGCGGTCTCCTACAATGAGCAGTTCTTC; CDR3aa: CASSLAGLAVSYNEQFF
v_gene: TRBV7-6; abundance: -; j_gene: TRBJ1-2; d_gene: TRBD1; CDR3nt: TGTGCCAGCAGCTTAGCGCCGATGCAGGGGGAGGTCTATGGCTACACCTTC; CDR3aa: CASSLAPMQGEVYGYTF
v_gene: TRBV29-1; abundance: few; j_gene: TRBJ1-2; d_gene: -; CDR3nt: TGCAGCATCTGGGGGGGGCTCGATGGCTACACCTTC; CDR3aa: CSIWGGLDGYTF
v_gene: TRBV29-1; abundance: many; j_gene: TRBJ1-2; d_gene: TRBD1; CDR3nt: TGCAGCGTGCCTTTCAGGGGGAACTATGGCTACACCTTC; CDR3aa: CSVPFRGNYGYTF
v_gene: TRBV15; abundance: -; j_gene: TRBJ1-4; d_gene: -; CDR3nt: TGTGCCACCAGCCCAGGGACGCTAAGGAATGAAAAACTGTTTTTT; CDR3aa: CATSPGTLRNEKLFF
v_gene: TRBV29-1; abundance: few; j_gene: TRBJ2-1; d_gene: -; CDR3nt: TGCAGCGTTCTTTACCGGGATAGCGACTACAATGAGCAGTTCTTC; CDR3aa: CSVLYRDSDYNEQFF
v_gene: TRBV6-2/TRBV6-3; abundance: -; j_gene: TRBJ2-7; d_gene: -; CDR3nt: TGTGCCAGCAGTTTGAATCGGAGGTACGAGCAGTACTTC; CDR3aa: CASSLNRRYEQYF
v_gene: TRBV12-3/TRBV12-4; abundance: -; j_gene: TRBJ1-6; d_gene: TRBD1; CDR3nt: TGTGCCAGCAGTTCTGGGACAGACAGCTCCTATAATTCACCCCTCCACTTT; CDR3aa: CASSSGTDSSYNSPLHF
v_gene: TRBV11-2; abundance: -; j_gene: TRBJ2-5; d_gene: TRBD1; CDR3nt: TGTGCCAGCAGCTCACTACAGGGGAATCAAGAGACCCAGTACTTC; CDR3aa: CASSSLQGNQETQYF
v_gene: TRBV7-9; abundance: many; j_gene: TRBJ1-5; d_gene: TRBD1; CDR3nt: TGTGCCAGCAGCATCACAGGGGATCAGCCCCAGCATTTT; CDR3aa: CASSITGDQPQHF
v_gene: TRBV4-3; abundance: -; j_gene: TRBJ2-3; d_gene: TRBD1; CDR3nt: TGCGCCAGCAGCCAAGGAGGCGGACAGGCAGGTGCAGATACGCAGTATTTT; CDR3aa: CASSQGGGQAGADTQYF
v_gene: TRBV24-1; abundance: -; j_gene: TRBJ2-6; d_gene: -; CDR3nt: TGTGCCACCAGTCAAAGGGCCGACTCTGGGGCCAACGTCCTGACTTTC; CDR3aa: CATSQRADSGANVLTF
v_gene: TRBV4-2; abundance: many; j_gene: TRBJ2-3; d_gene: -; CDR3nt: TGTGCCAGCAGCCCCCCGACCGGGGACCGGCTCACAGATACGCAGTATTTT; CDR3aa: CASSPPTGDRLTDTQYF
v_gene: TRBV6-5; abundance: -; j_gene: TRBJ1-1; d_gene: -; CDR3nt: TGTGCCAGCAGTTACTCTGCGGGACCCACTGAAGCTTTCTTT; CDR3aa: CASSYSAGPTEAFF
v_gene: TRBV29-1; abundance: few; j_gene: TRBJ2-7; d_gene: -; CDR3nt: TGCAGCGTTGTGACAGGACTTGCCTACGAGCAGTACTTC; CDR3aa: CSVVTGLAYEQYF
v_gene: TRBV7-8; abundance: once; j_gene: TRBJ2-2; d_gene: -; CDR3nt: TGTGCCAGCAGCCGATCGGGGCGACAGTTCGCGAACACCGGGGAGCTGTTTTTT; CDR3aa: CASSRSGRQFANTGELFF
v_gene: TRBV6-1; abundance: -; j_gene: TRBJ2-7; d_gene: -; CDR3nt: TGTGCCAGCAGTGAGGTGGGGCACTCCTACGAGCAGTACTTC; CDR3aa: CASSEVGHSYEQYF
v_gene: TRBV25-1; abundance: few; j_gene: TRBJ2-1; d_gene: TRBD1; CDR3nt: TGTGCCACCATGACAGGGCAAGCCTACAATGAGCAGTTCTTC; CDR3aa: CATMTGQAYNEQFF
v_gene: TRBV28; abundance: -; j_gene: TRBJ1-5; d_gene: -; CDR3nt: TGTGCCAGCAGTTTCGGTCGGGGCAGGGAAAATCAGCCCCAGCATTTT; CDR3aa: CASSFGRGRENQPQHF